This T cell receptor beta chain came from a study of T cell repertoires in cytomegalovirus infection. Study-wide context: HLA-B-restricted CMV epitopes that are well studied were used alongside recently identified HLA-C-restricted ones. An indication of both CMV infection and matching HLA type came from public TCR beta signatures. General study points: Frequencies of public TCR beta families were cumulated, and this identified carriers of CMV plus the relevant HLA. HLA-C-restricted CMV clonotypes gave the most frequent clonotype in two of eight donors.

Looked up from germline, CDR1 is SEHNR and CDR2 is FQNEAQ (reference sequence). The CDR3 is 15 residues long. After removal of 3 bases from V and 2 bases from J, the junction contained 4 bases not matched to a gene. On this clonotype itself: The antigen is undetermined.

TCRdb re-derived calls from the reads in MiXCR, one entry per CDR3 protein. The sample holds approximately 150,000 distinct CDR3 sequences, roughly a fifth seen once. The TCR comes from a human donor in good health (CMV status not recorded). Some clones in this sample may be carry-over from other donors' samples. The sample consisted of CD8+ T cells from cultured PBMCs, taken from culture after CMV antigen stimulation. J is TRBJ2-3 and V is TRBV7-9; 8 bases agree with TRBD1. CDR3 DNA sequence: TGTGCCAGCAGCTTTGCGACAGGGGACACAGATACGCAGTATTTT. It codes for CASSFATGDTDTQYF.